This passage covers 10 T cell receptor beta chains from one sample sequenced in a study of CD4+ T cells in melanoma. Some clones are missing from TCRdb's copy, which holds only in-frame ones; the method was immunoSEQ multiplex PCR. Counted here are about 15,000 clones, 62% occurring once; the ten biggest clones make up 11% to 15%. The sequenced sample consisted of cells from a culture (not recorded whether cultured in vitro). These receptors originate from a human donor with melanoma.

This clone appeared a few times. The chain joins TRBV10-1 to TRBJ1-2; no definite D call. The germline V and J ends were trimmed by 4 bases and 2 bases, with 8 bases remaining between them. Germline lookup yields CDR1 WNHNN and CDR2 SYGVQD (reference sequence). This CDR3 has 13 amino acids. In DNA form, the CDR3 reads TGCGCCAGCAGTGCCTCAAGGAACTATGGCTACACCTTC. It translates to CASSASRNYGYTF.

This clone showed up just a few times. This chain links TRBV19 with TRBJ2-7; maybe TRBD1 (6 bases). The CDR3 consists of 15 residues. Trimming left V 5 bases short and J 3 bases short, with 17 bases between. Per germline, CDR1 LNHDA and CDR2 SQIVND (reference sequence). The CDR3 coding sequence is TGTGCCAGTAGTCCTCCCCCCAGGGGCGGCTACGAGCAGTACTTC. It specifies CASSPPPRGGYEQYF. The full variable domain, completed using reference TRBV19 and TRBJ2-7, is DGGITQSPKYLFRKEGQNVTLSCEQNLNHDAMYWYRQDPGQGLRLIYYSQIVNDFQKGDIAEGYSVSREKKESFPLTVTSAQKNPTAFYLCASSPPPRGGYEQYFGPGTRLTVT.

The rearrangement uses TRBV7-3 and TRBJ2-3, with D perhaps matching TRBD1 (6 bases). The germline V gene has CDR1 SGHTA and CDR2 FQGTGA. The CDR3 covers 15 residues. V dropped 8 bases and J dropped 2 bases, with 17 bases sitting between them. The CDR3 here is CASAAGQGHTDTQYF. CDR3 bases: TGTGCCAGCGCTGCCGGTCAGGGGCACACAGATACGCAGTATTTT.

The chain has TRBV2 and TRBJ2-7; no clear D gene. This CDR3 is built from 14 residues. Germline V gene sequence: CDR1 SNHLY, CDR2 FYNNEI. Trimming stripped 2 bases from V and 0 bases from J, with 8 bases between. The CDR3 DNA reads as TGTGCCAGCAGTGAATTGGAAAACTCCTACGAGCAGTACTTC. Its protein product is CASSELENSYEQYF.

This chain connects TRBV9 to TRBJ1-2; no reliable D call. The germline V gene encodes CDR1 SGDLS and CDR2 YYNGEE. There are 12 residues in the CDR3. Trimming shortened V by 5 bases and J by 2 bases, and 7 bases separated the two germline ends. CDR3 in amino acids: CASSQENYGYTF. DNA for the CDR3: TGTGCCAGCAGTCAGGAGAACTATGGCTACACCTTC.

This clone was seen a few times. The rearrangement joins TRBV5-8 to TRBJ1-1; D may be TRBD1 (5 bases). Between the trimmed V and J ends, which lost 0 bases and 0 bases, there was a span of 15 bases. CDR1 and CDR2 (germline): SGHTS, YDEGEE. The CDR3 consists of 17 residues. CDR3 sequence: CASSLVQGKGMNTEAFF. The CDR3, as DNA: TGTGCCAGCAGCTTGGTCCAGGGAAAGGGGATGAACACTGAAGCTTTCTTT.

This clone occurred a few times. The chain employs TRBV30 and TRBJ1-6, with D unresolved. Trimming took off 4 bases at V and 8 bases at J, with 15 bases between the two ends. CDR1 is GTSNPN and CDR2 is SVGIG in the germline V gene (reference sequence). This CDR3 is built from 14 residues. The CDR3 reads CAWTPQDRDSPLHF. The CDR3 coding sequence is TGTGCCTGGACCCCCCAGGATAGGGATTCACCCCTCCACTTT.

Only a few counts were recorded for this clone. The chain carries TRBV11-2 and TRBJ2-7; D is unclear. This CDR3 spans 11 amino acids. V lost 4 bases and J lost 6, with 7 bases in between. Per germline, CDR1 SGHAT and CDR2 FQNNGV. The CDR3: CASSSQLEQYF. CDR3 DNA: TGTGCCAGCAGCTCACAGCTCGAGCAGTACTTC.

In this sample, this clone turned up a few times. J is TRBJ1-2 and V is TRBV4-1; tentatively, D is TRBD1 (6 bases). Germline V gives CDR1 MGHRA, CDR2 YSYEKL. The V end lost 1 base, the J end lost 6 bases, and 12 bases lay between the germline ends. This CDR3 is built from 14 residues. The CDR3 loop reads CASSQAGRGDGYTF. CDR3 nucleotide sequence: TGCGCCAGCAGCCAAGCGGGCAGGGGCGATGGCTACACCTTC.

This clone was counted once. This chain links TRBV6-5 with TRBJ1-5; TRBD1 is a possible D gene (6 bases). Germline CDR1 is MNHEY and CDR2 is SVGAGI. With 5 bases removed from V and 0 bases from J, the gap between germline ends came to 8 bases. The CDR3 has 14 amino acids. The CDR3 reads CASSRTVSNQPQHF. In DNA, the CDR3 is TGTGCCAGCAGTCGGACAGTTAGCAATCAGCCCCAGCATTTT.